This TCR beta chain derives from a study of OX40 agonist ivuxolimab in advanced cancers. Study-wide background: Two cutaneous melanoma patients and one hepatocellular carcinoma patient, three in all, had partial responses.

Details on this clone: Its specificity is not known.

Findings and limits, study-wide: The work left the antigen specificity of expanded peripheral T cells undetermined.

Autoimmune disease history or systemic immunosuppression led to patients being barred. The V and J ends lost 1 base and 3 bases respectively, with 7 bases between them. Germline-derived CDR1 and CDR2 are SGHRS and YFSETQ. This CDR3 has 13 residues. Sequencing was performed with immunoSEQ multiplex PCR; in TCRdb, only in-frame clones are kept and a portion is missing. The sample records 70,000 to 95,000 clones, just over 90% being singletons. The receptor was isolated from an adult with an advanced solid tumor such as melanoma, head and neck, liver or kidney cancer. The V gene is TRBV5-1, the J gene TRBJ1-2; D gene uncertain. This specimen consisted of CD4+ or CD8+ T cells sorted from blood, obtained in a trial of the OX40 agonist ivuxolimab. CDR3 sequence (DNA): TGCGCCAGCAGCTTGCGGGGAGACTATGGCTACACCTTC. It encodes CASSLRGDYGYTF.